This T cell receptor beta chain was recorded in a study of blood T cell repertoires in COVID-19. Background on the study: Italy, Spain and the United States were the sources of the convalescent and acute COVID-19 samples.

The germline V gene has CDR1 SGHAT and CDR2 FQNNGV. There are 19 residues in the CDR3. The germline V and J ends were trimmed by 5 bases and 1 base, with 26 bases remaining between them. A single count supports this clone. TCRdb's table, derived via immunoSEQ multiplex PCR, lists solely in-frame clones and lacks some. Of around 340,000 clones in the sample, 80% to 90% were seen once. This sequence joins TRBV11-2 and TRBJ2-5; unclear D gene. The TCR was taken from a woman aged 40 to 50 with acute COVID-19. The specimen sequenced was PBMCs or T cells enriched from blood (not recorded which). In DNA form, the CDR3 reads TGTGCCAGCAGCCCTCGATCAGGCTTTTACAACGAGCTCCAAGAGACCCAGTACTTC. This codes for CASSPRSGFYNELQETQYF. Filled out from reference TRBV11-2 and TRBJ2-5, the complete variable domain reads EAGVAQSPRYKIIEKRQSVAFWCNPISGHATLYWYQQILGQGPKLLIQFQNNGVVDDSQLPKDRFSAERLKGVDSTLKIQPAKLEDSAVYLCASSPRSGFYNELQETQYFGPGTRLLVL.